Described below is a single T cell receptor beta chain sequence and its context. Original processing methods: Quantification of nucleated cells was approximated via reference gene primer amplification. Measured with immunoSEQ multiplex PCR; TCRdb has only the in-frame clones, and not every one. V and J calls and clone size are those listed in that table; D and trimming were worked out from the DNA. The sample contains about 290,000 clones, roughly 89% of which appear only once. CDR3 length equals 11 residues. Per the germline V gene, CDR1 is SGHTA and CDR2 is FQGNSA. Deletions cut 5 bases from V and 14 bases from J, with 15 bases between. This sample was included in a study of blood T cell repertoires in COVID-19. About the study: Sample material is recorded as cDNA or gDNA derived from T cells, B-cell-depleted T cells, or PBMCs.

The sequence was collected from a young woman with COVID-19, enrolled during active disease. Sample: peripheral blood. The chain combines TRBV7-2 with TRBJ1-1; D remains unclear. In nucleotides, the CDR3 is TGTGCCAGCAGCCCCTATAAAGCCGTCTTCTTT. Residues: CASSPYKAVFF.